Presented here are 20 T cell receptor beta chains from one specimen sequenced in a study of PD-L1 blockade in urothelial cancer. TCRdb keeps only in-frame clones here, not all; method: immunoSEQ multiplex PCR. This table holds about 110,000 clones, over 75% found once. Sequencing used PBMCs, obtained around atezolizumab (anti-PD-L1) treatment. These receptors came from a man aged 50 or older with urothelial cancer.

This rearrangement joins TRBV5-4 to TRBJ1-3; 10 positions agree with TRBD1. From germline, CDR1 is SGHNT and CDR2 YYREEE (reference sequence). The CDR3 extends over 17 amino acids. The V segment lost 4 bases and the J segment 3 bases; nucleotides outside the gene matches: 10. The CDR3 is CASSPGQGMFGGNTIYF. The CDR3 nucleotides are TGTGCCAGCAGCCCGGGACAGGGGATGTTCGGTGGAAACACCATATATTTT.

The chain uses TRBV28 and TRBJ2-4; possibly TRBD2 for D (6 bases). Deletions cut 6 bases from V and 1 base from J, with 16 bases between. The CDR3 extends over 16 amino acids. Germline CDR1 and CDR2: MDHEN and SYDVKM. The CDR3 DNA follows: TGTGCCAGCAGCCCGCGGGGTTGGGTGGCCAAAAACATTCAGTACTTC. Amino acid sequence: CASSPRGWVAKNIQYF.

The genes are TRBV28 and TRBJ2-7, with 13 nucleotides matching TRBD2. The V and J ends lost 6 bases and 2 bases, in that order; junction bases with no gene match: 10. CDR1 is MDHEN and CDR2 is SYDVKM in the germline V gene. The CDR3 covers 17 residues. In DNA form, the CDR3 reads TGTGCCAGCAGGCGAACCGGGACTAGCGGGACCGCCTACGAGCAGTACTTC. Protein product: CASRRTGTSGTAYEQYF. Based on the CDR3 plus reference TRBV28 and TRBJ2-7, the full variable domain is DVKVTQSSRYLVKRTGEKVFLECVQDMDHENMFWYRQDPGLGLRLIYFSYDVKMKEKGDIPEGYSVSREKKERFSLILESASTNQTSMYLCASRRTGTSGTAYEQYFGPGTRLTVT.

The chain links TRBV5-6 to TRBJ1-2, with TRBD1 matching over 9 bases. The CDR3 runs 14 residues. CDR1 is SGHDT and CDR2 is YYEEEE in the germline V gene. The ends lost 8 bases at V and 1 base at J; junction bases unmatched: 6. The CDR3 here is CASGNRGLNYGYTF. As DNA, the CDR3 is TGTGCCAGTGGGAACAGGGGGCTTAACTATGGCTACACCTTC.

This clone was picked up a small number of times. The gene calls are TRBV19 and TRBJ2-7; 12 positions agree with TRBD2. The CDR3 sequence is 15 residues long. After removal of 3 bases from V and 7 bases from J, the junction contained 7 bases not matched to a gene. Germline V gene sequence: CDR1 LNHDA, CDR2 SQIVND (reference sequence). The CDR3 coding sequence is TGTGCCAGTAGTATGGGACTAGCGGGCCCCCGGGAGCAGTACTTC. Translated: CASSMGLAGPREQYF.

The chain joins TRBV19 to TRBJ1-5; 8 bases line up with TRBD1. V dropped 5 bases and J dropped 5; count of bases not matched to a gene: 8. The CDR3 has 15 residues. CDR1 and CDR2 (germline): LNHDA, SQIVND (reference sequence). CDR3 residues: CASSSVGQADQPQHF. As DNA, the CDR3 is TGTGCCAGTAGTTCGGTGGGACAGGCGGATCAGCCCCAGCATTTT.

V gene TRBV7-8 combines with J gene TRBJ2-1, with 10 bases lining up with TRBD1. Per the germline V gene, CDR1 is SGHVS and CDR2 is FQNEAQ. The CDR3 consists of 14 residues. V trimming: 5 bases; J trimming: 10 bases; junction bases outside the gene matches: 8. The CDR3, as DNA: TGTGCCAGCAGCCAGTGGGGGGGACAGGGGGAGCAGTTCTTC. Protein product: CASSQWGGQGEQFF.

The J gene is TRBJ1-5, the V gene TRBV19; D perhaps matches TRBD1 (5 bases). The CDR3 consists of 16 residues. Trimming stripped 3 bases from V and 0 bases from J, with 12 bases between. Germline V CDR1 and CDR2: LNHDA, SQIVND (reference sequence). The CDR3 reads CASSITGDYSNQPQHF. CDR3 nucleotide sequence: TGTGCCAGTAGTATCACAGGAGATTATAGCAATCAGCCCCAGCATTTT.

The rearrangement uses TRBV7-9 and TRBJ2-3; D perhaps matches TRBD1 (6 bases). There are 15 residues in the CDR3. CDR1 is SEHNR and CDR2 is FQNEAQ in the germline V gene (reference sequence). The germline V and J ends were trimmed by 3 bases and 0 bases, with 10 bases remaining between them. The CDR3 DNA reads as TGTGCCAGCAGCTTTGGGACACTTAGCACAGATACGCAGTATTTT. Translating gives CASSFGTLSTDTQYF.

The chain recombines TRBV19 with TRBJ2-6; a possible D gene is TRBD1 (5 bases). V was shortened by 7 bases and J by 2 bases, with 12 bases between the two germline ends. Germline V gene sequence: CDR1 LNHDA, CDR2 SQIVND (reference sequence). The CDR3 sequence is 15 residues long. CDR3 nucleotide sequence: TGTGCCAGTACCAGGGATTTCACTGGGGCCAACGTCCTGACTTTC. Its translation is CASTRDFTGANVLTF. Looking up the rest from reference TRBV19 and TRBJ2-6 gives the full variable domain: DGGITQSPKYLFRKEGQNVTLSCEQNLNHDAMYWYRQDPGQGLRLIYYSQIVNDFQKGDIAEGYSVSREKKESFPLTVTSAQKNPTAFYLCASTRDFTGANVLTFGAGSRLTVL.

This clone was detected only once. The rearrangement joins TRBV19 to TRBJ2-1; D is possibly TRBD2 (6 bases). This CDR3 is built from 14 residues. The germline V gene has CDR1 LNHDA and CDR2 SQIVND (reference sequence). Deletions cut 7 bases from V and 8 bases from J, with 18 bases between. The CDR3 DNA sequence: TGTGCCAGTACCAAAAAAGGGAGGTCTCATGAGCAGTTCTTC. Translation: CASTKKGRSHEQFF.

This chain links TRBV10-2 with TRBJ1-1; TRBD1 agrees at 9 bases. Germline V lookup: CDR1 WSHSY, CDR2 SAAADI. V was pared by 6 bases and J by 4 bases, with 12 bases of the junction left unmatched. The CDR3 totals 16 residues. The CDR3 spells CASRVRDRAIGTEAFF. The DNA for the CDR3 is TGCGCCAGCAGAGTCCGGGACAGGGCGATCGGCACTGAAGCTTTCTTT.

The CDR3 nucleotides are TGTGCCAGCAGCTCGCGGACTAGCGGGAGGGGCTCCTACGAGCAGTACTTC. This gives the protein CASSSRTSGRGSYEQYF. The genes are TRBV7-6 and TRBJ2-7, with 15 bases matching TRBD2. V was pared by 4 bases and J by 0 bases, with 4 bases of the junction left unmatched. CDR3 length equals 17 residues. Germline CDR1 is SGHVS and CDR2 is FNYEAQ.

This chain uses TRBV7-2 with TRBJ2-3, with D unresolved. Trimming left V 4 bases short and J 5 bases short, with 7 bases between. CDR1 and CDR2 (germline): SGHTA, FQGNSA. This CDR3 comprises 12 residues. The CDR3 loop reads CASSSTRDTQYF. CDR3 nucleotides: TGTGCCAGCAGCTCCACACGAGATACGCAGTATTTT.

This chain uses TRBV18 with TRBJ1-6; 7 bases line up with TRBD1. Trimming cost V 6 bases and J 7 bases; bases outside gene matches: 6. This CDR3 is built from 14 residues. Germline lookup yields CDR1 KGHSH and CDR2 LQKENI. CDR3 in DNA: TGTGCCAGCTCGCTTGACAGGGAGAATTCACCCCTCCACTTT. This encodes CASSLDRENSPLHF.

This sequence joins TRBV5-1 and TRBJ2-5, with 8 nucleotides matching TRBD2. After removal of 9 bases from V and 4 bases from J, the junction contained 17 bases not matched to a gene. The CDR3 length is 16 residues. Germline CDR1 is SGHRS and CDR2 is YFSETQ. CDR3 sequence: CANPGGCSAGAETQYF. Here the CDR3 DNA reads TGCGCCAACCCGGGGGGGTGTTCGGCGGGGGCAGAGACCCAGTACTTC.

The chain employs TRBV6-1 and TRBJ2-3; TRBD1 might be the D (6 bases). The ends were cut back, 6 bases at V and 1 base at J, with 14 bases in the middle. This CDR3 has 15 amino acids. CDR1 and CDR2 (germline): MNHNS, SASEGT. This CDR3 reads CASRITGFGTDTQYF. CDR3 nucleotides: TGTGCCAGCAGAATAACAGGGTTTGGCACAGATACGCAGTATTTT.

The genes are TRBV6-6 and TRBJ2-5, with 10 bases fitting TRBD1. The junction had 7 bases not matched to a gene; V was cut back by 5 bases and J by 4 bases. Germline CDR1 reads MNHNY; CDR2 reads SVGAGI (reference sequence). The CDR3 length is 15 residues. CDR3 sequence: CASSRPRTGGETQYF. The CDR3 coding sequence is TGTGCCAGCAGTCGACCTAGGACAGGGGGAGAGACCCAGTACTTC.

V usage is TRBV28 and J usage is TRBJ1-3; weak D call: TRBD1 (6 bases). Germline V gene data show CDR1 as MDHEN and CDR2 as SYDVKM. This CDR3 is 17 amino acids long. Trimming pared 3 bases from V and 0 bases from J, leaving 15 bases between. CDR3 sequence reads: CASSLAGAPLSGNTIYF. CDR3 bases: TGTGCCAGCAGTTTGGCAGGGGCTCCCCTCTCTGGAAACACCATATATTTT.

The chain combines TRBV28 with TRBJ2-7; 9 bases align to TRBD1. In germline, CDR1 is MDHEN, CDR2 SYDVKM. There are 15 residues in the CDR3. V was pared by 4 bases and J by 2 bases, with 6 bases of the junction left unmatched. Written as DNA, the CDR3 is TGTGCCAGCAGTTCGGGGGACAGGGTGACCTACGAGCAGTACTTC. As protein: CASSSGDRVTYEQYF. The variable domain in full, with the rest retrieved from reference TRBV28 and TRBJ2-7, is DVKVTQSSRYLVKRTGEKVFLECVQDMDHENMFWYRQDPGLGLRLIYFSYDVKMKEKGDIPEGYSVSREKKERFSLILESASTNQTSMYLCASSSGDRVTYEQYFGPGTRLTVT.